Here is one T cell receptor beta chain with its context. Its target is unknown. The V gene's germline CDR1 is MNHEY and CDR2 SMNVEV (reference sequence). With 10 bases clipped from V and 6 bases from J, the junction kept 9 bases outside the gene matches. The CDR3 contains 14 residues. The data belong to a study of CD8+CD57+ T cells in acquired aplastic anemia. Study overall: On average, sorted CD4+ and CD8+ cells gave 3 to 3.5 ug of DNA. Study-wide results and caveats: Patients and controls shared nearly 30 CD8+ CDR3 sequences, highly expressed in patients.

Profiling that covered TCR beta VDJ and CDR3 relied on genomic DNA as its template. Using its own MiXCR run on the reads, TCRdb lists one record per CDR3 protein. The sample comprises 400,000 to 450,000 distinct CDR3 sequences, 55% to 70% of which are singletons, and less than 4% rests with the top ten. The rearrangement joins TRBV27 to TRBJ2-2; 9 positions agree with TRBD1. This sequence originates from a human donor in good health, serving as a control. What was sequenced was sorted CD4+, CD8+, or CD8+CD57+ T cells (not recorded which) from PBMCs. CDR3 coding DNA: TGTGCCACCCAAGGGGACAGGGATCCCGGGGAGCTGTTTTTT. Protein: CATQGDRDPGELFF.